This T cell receptor (beta chain) was captured by sequencing in a study of T cell responses to AZD1222 COVID-19 vaccine. Study-wide findings and caveats: Vaccine-related CD4 TCRs covered spike, predominating at 160-218 and 743-854. An increase in Spike-specific TCR breadth and depth was observed after two AZD1222 doses. Epitopes outside B.1.351 and B.1.1.7 mutated regions reportedly drew nearly half of spike TCRs. The donor group comprised mostly white British people and more females; the analysis possibly underestimated clonal diversity.

Generated by immunoSEQ multiplex PCR, the TCRdb table keeps only in-frame clones and is missing some. The repertoire consists of roughly 150,000 clones, with over 90% occurring once and the leading ten covering roughly 1.6%. Comments on this clone: Its antigen is not identified.

Germline V lookup: CDR1 MDHEN, CDR2 SYDVKM. Trimming left V 7 bases short and J 4 bases short, with 14 bases between. The CDR3 runs 14 residues. The specimen was peripheral blood, collected 28 days after the second AZD1222 dose. The receptor was derived from an adult who received the AZD1222 COVID-19 vaccine. The rearrangement joins TRBV28 to TRBJ1-3; D uncertain. CDR3 coding DNA: TGTGCCAGCACCCGGACCCAAGGGGGAAACACCATATATTTT. This translates into CASTRTQGGNTIYF.